This T cell receptor (beta chain) was sequenced during a study of blood T cell repertoires in COVID-19. Across the study: T cells, B-cell-depleted T cells, or PBMCs supplied cDNA or gDNA.

This clone was detected only once. TCRdb's table, derived via immunoSEQ multiplex PCR, lists solely in-frame clones and lacks some. The profile shows 260,000 or so clones, 80% to 90% of them singletons. Trimming at V came to 5 bases and at J to 4 bases, leaving 13 bases not matched to a gene. The CDR3 is 17 residues long. CDR1 and CDR2 (germline): SGHAT, FQNNGV. This TCR was sampled from a woman aged 80 or over with COVID-19, enrolled during active disease. Sequenced material: peripheral blood. The V gene is TRBV11-2, the J gene TRBJ2-3; 9 bases match TRBD1. The CDR3 DNA reads as TGTGCCAGCAGCCCGGCGGGACAGGGAAAAATTTCAGATACGCAGTATTTT. Translation: CASSPAGQGKISDTQYF.